These 32 T cell receptor beta chains share one sample of origin, sequenced in a study of shared clonotypes between healthy human individuals. CD8 cells classed as naive were CD45RO-negative and positively selected for CCR7, excluding terminally differentiated effector memory CD45RA+ cells. Clones were read by immunoSEQ multiplex PCR, and TCRdb kept only the in-frame ones, dropping some. Among around 640,000 clones listed, about 95% were seen once. Sequenced input: naive CD8+ T cells sorted from blood. The receptors here all came from a woman aged 25 to 39 in good health.

This chain connects TRBV19 to TRBJ2-1; either TRBD1 or TRBD2 may fit D (5 bases each). The CDR3 is 17 amino acids. Germline CDR1 LNHDA, CDR2 SQIVND (reference sequence). Trimming removed 5 bases from V and 2 bases from J, with 19 bases in between. The CDR3 nucleotides are TGTGCCAGTAGTGTCACTCCCGGGACCCGCCCCTACAATGAGCAGTTCTTC. It translates to CASSVTPGTRPYNEQFF.

The chain employs TRBV27 and TRBJ2-2; a possible D gene is TRBD2 (7 bases). Per germline, CDR1 MNHEY and CDR2 SMNVEV (reference sequence). The length of the CDR3 is 16 residues. The V and J ends lost 5 bases and 5 bases respectively, with 18 bases between them. Here the CDR3 reads CASSISGGAGTGELFF. The CDR3 coding sequence is TGTGCCAGCAGTATCTCGGGGGGCGCGGGTACCGGGGAGCTGTTTTTT.

The V call is TRBV9, the J call TRBJ2-5; D gene unclear. Germline V gives CDR1 SGDLS, CDR2 YYNGEE. V was cut by 0 bases and J by 5 bases, with 5 bases left in between. There are 12 residues in the CDR3. The CDR3 nucleotides read TGTGCCAGCAGCGTAGATGGGGAGACCCAGTACTTC. Its protein is CASSVDGETQYF.

CDR3: CASSVGLADTGELFF. The CDR3 bases are TGTGCCAGCAGCGTAGGGCTAGCGGACACCGGGGAGCTGTTTTTT. The J gene is TRBJ2-2, the V gene TRBV9; TRBD2 agrees at 7 bases. The junction had 2 bases not matched to a gene; V was cut back by 0 bases and J by 3 bases. The CDR3 length is 15 residues. Germline V gene lookup returns CDR1 SGDLS and CDR2 YYNGEE.

The rearrangement links TRBV7-9 to TRBJ2-2; D is uncertain. V shed 3 bases and J shed 6 bases, with 5 bases lying between them. The germline V gene encodes CDR1 SEHNR and CDR2 FQNEAQ (reference sequence). The CDR3 runs 12 residues. CDR3 loop: CASSFDPGELFF. The CDR3 DNA follows: TGTGCCAGCAGCTTCGACCCCGGGGAGCTGTTTTTT.

This sequence joins TRBV2 and TRBJ1-4, with a weak D call TRBD1 (6 bases). Trimming stripped 6 bases from V and 13 bases from J, with 18 bases between. CDR1 and CDR2 (germline): SNHLY, FYNNEI. The CDR3 totals 13 residues. The CDR3 DNA reads as TGTGCCAGCAGCGACAGGCCGCAAAGAGGACTGTTTTTT. Its protein product is CASSDRPQRGLFF.

This rearrangement joins TRBV7-8 to TRBJ1-1; a possible D gene is TRBD1 (5 bases). CDR3 length equals 12 residues. With 3 bases removed from V and 11 bases from J, the gap between germline ends came to 13 bases. Germline V lookup: CDR1 SGHVS, CDR2 FQNEAQ. Here the CDR3 reads CASSFGQRDAFF. The DNA for the CDR3 is TGTGCCAGCAGCTTCGGACAACGGGATGCTTTCTTT.

V is TRBV19 and J is TRBJ2-5; weak D call: TRBD2 (7 bases). Germline CDR1 LNHDA, CDR2 SQIVND (reference sequence). CDR3 size: 17 residues. Deletions cut 4 bases from V and 4 bases from J, with 22 bases between. The CDR3 here is CASSNALLGGRTETQYF. The DNA of the CDR3 is TGTGCCAGTAGTAATGCCCTCCTCGGGGGGCGGACAGAGACCCAGTACTTC.

The chain employs TRBV9 and TRBJ2-1; 12 bases map to TRBD2. CDR3 length: 15 residues. Germline CDR1 reads SGDLS; CDR2 reads YYNGEE. V shed 0 bases and J 9 bases; nucleotides not matched to a gene: 4. The DNA of the CDR3 is TGTGCCAGCAGCGTAGAGACTAGCGGGAGTCTTGAGCAGTTCTTC. Protein product: CASSVETSGSLEQFF.

The chain has TRBV5-1 and TRBJ2-1; 10 nucleotides align to TRBD1. The V and J ends lost 4 bases and 6 bases, in that order; junction bases with no gene match: 7. This CDR3 is 15 amino acids long. Per the germline V gene, CDR1 is SGHRS and CDR2 is YFSETQ. CDR3 nucleotide sequence: TGCGCCAGCAGCAACGGACAGGGGGGAGCCAATGAGCAGTTCTTC. Translating it yields CASSNGQGGANEQFF.

The chain combines TRBV29-1 with TRBJ1-3, with a possible D match to TRBD1 (5 bases). This CDR3 spans 13 amino acids. With 6 bases removed from V and 3 bases from J, the gap between germline ends came to 12 bases. Germline values: CDR1 SQVTM, CDR2 ANQGSEA. The CDR3 DNA follows: TGCAGCGTGGGGGAAGGGTTTGGAAACACCATATATTTT. Protein product: CSVGEGFGNTIYF.

The V and J genes are TRBV28 and TRBJ2-5; TRBD2 aligns across 11 bases. The DNA end is more similar to TRBJ2-7, so the J call may be wrong. Germline V gene data show CDR1 as MDHEN and CDR2 as SYDVKM. This CDR3 contains 15 residues. The CDR3 reads CASSTLAGGSYEQYF. CDR3 sequence (DNA): TGTGCCAGCAGTACCCTAGCGGGGGGCTCCTACGAGCAGTACTTC.

This rearrangement joins TRBV6-5 to TRBJ2-7; 8 bases map to TRBD2. Germline assignment: CDR1 MNHEY and CDR2 SVGAGI. The CDR3 length is 14 residues. The ends lost 0 bases at V and 7 bases at J; junction bases unmatched: 5. CDR3 DNA sequence: TGTGCCAGCAGTTACTCGACCGGGGGGGAGGAGCAGTACTTC. This gives the protein CASSYSTGGEEQYF.

The chain carries TRBV6-1 and TRBJ1-1; maybe TRBD1 (5 bases). The CDR3 has 14 amino acids. V was pared by 11 bases and J by 0 bases, with 16 bases between. CDR1 and CDR2 from the germline V gene are MNHNS and SASEGT. The CDR3 spells CAAGIMDMNTEAFF. CDR3 DNA: TGTGCCGCCGGCATAATGGACATGAACACTGAAGCTTTCTTT.

The CDR3 DNA reads TGTGCCAGCAGCCCCGAGTCAGTATCCTACGAGCAGTACTTC. Amino acids: CASSPESVSYEQYF. The chain couples TRBV7-9 to TRBJ2-7; unclear D gene. CDR3 size: 14 residues. The V end lost 5 bases, the J end lost 1 base, and 12 bases lay between the germline ends. Germline V CDR1 and CDR2: SEHNR, FQNEAQ (reference sequence).

The chain uses TRBV19 and TRBJ2-5; 8 bases are a match to TRBD1. This CDR3 is built from 15 residues. Germline trimming cut 10 bases from V and 2 bases from J; bases unmatched to any gene: 12. Germline V gene lookup returns CDR1 LNHDA and CDR2 SQIVND (reference sequence). The CDR3 nucleotides are TGTGCCACCAACGCGGACAGGGAAGGGCAAGAGACCCAGTACTTC. It yields the protein CATNADREGQETQYF.

There are a few counts of this clone. The chain has TRBV2 and TRBJ1-5; D not certain. Germline loops: CDR1 SNHLY, CDR2 FYNNEI. CDR3 length: 12 residues. Trimming removed 3 bases from V and 3 bases from J, with 3 bases in between. The chain's CDR3 is CASSEDNQPQHF. The CDR3, as DNA: TGTGCCAGCAGTGAGGACAATCAGCCCCAGCATTTT.

The V and J genes are TRBV5-4 and TRBJ2-7; possibly TRBD2 for D (5 bases). V lost 0 bases and J 2 bases, leaving 9 bases between the germline ends. The CDR3 is 14 residues long. In germline, CDR1 is SGHNT, CDR2 YYREEE (reference sequence). CDR3 nucleotide sequence: TGTGCCAGCAGCTTGGAGGGAGCAGCCTACGAGCAGTACTTC. As protein: CASSLEGAAYEQYF.

The rearrangement links TRBV20-1 to TRBJ1-1; D gene ambiguous. The CDR3 spans 11 residues. V lost 0 bases, J lost 7 bases, and 6 bases lay in between. Germline-derived CDR1 and CDR2 are DFQATT and SNEGSKA (reference sequence). The CDR3 DNA follows: TGCAGTGCTAGAGATAGGAGTGAAGCTTTCTTT. Translating it yields CSARDRSEAFF.

The genes are TRBV29-1 and TRBJ2-1; tentatively, D is TRBD2 (5 bases). Trimming stripped 0 bases from V and 0 bases from J, with 12 bases between. From germline, CDR1 is SQVTM and CDR2 ANQGSEA. The CDR3 has 16 amino acids. DNA for the CDR3: TGCAGCGTTGAAGATGCAGTCAGCGGCTCCTACAATGAGCAGTTCTTC. This gives the protein CSVEDAVSGSYNEQFF.

V is TRBV7-3 and J is TRBJ2-1; TRBD2 matches 14 bases. The trim removed 2 bases at V and 7 bases at J, leaving 1 base unmatched. From germline, CDR1 is SGHTA and CDR2 FQGTGA. This CDR3 region has 15 residues. The CDR3 nucleotides read TGTGCCAGCAGCTTAGGGACTAGCGGGAGTAATGAGCAGTTCTTC. It yields the protein CASSLGTSGSNEQFF.

V and J are TRBV7-9 and TRBJ2-1; 16 bases agree with TRBD2. V gave up 6 bases and J gave up 8 bases; unmatched junction bases: 4. The CDR3 totals 15 residues. Germline CDR1 reads SEHNR; CDR2 reads FQNEAQ (reference sequence). CDR3 sequence: CASRTGTSGRDEQFF. The CDR3 DNA reads TGTGCCAGCAGAACCGGGACTAGCGGGAGGGATGAGCAGTTCTTC.

The chain recombines TRBV6-5 with TRBJ2-7; the D is unclear. Germline values: CDR1 MNHEY, CDR2 SVGAGI. The CDR3 has 13 residues. Trimming cost V 4 bases and J 5 bases, with 12 bases left between them. The CDR3 sequence is CASSSLQAHEQYF. CDR3 DNA: TGTGCCAGCAGTTCCCTCCAGGCCCACGAGCAGTACTTC.

The genes are TRBV4-1 and TRBJ1-2, with D unclear. CDR3 length: 14 amino acids. V was cut by 3 bases and J by 2 bases, with 10 bases left in between. The germline V gene has CDR1 MGHRA and CDR2 YSYEKL. CDR3 in amino acids: CASSQDPRNYGYTF. CDR3 nucleotides: TGCGCCAGCAGCCAGGACCCCAGAAACTATGGCTACACCTTC.

The chain combines TRBV2 with TRBJ1-2; tentative D call: TRBD1 (5 bases). Germline CDR1 is SNHLY and CDR2 is FYNNEI. Trimming removed 0 bases at V and 5 bases at J, with 7 bases between. CDR3 length: 13 amino acids. The CDR3 here is CASSEARVYGYTF. DNA for the CDR3: TGTGCCAGCAGTGAAGCCAGGGTTTATGGCTACACCTTC. Based on the CDR3 plus reference TRBV2 and TRBJ1-2, the full variable domain is EPEVTQTPSHQVTQMGQEVILRCVPISNHLYFYWYRQILGQKVEFLVSFYNNEISEKSEIFDDQFSVERPDGSNFTLKIRSTKLEDSAMYFCASSEARVYGYTFGSGTRLTVV.

This chain links TRBV28 with TRBJ2-7; TRBD1 agrees at 8 bases. The CDR3 runs to 13 residues. Germline CDR1 is MDHEN and CDR2 is SYDVKM. V lost 8 bases, J lost 9 bases, and 12 bases stayed unmatched. The CDR3 loop reads CASHNGTGGRQYF. CDR3 DNA sequence: TGTGCCAGCCACAATGGGACAGGCGGCAGGCAGTACTTC.

V is TRBV6-7 and J is TRBJ2-6; 7 bases align to TRBD1. TRBV6-7 is reported as an ORF; its role is uncertain. The CDR3 runs 18 residues. V gave up 7 bases and J gave up 1 base; unmatched junction bases: 13. The CDR3 sequence is CASKLVPTGKSGANVLTF. The DNA of the CDR3 is TGTGCCAGCAAGTTAGTCCCGACAGGGAAATCTGGGGCCAACGTCCTGACTTTC.

The chain employs TRBV7-8 and TRBJ2-7; D gene uncertain. The CDR3 runs 13 residues. The V end was cut by 1 base, the J end by 2 bases, with 6 bases between. Germline CDR1 is SGHVS and CDR2 is FQNEAQ. This CDR3 is CASSLEDTYEQYF. CDR3 DNA: TGTGCCAGCAGCTTAGAAGACACCTACGAGCAGTACTTC.

The chain recombines TRBV7-9 with TRBJ2-5, with 7 bases aligning to TRBD2. J was trimmed by 2 bases and V by 7 bases; bases with no gene match: 10. This CDR3 region has 15 residues. CDR1 SEHNR and CDR2 FQNEAQ come from the germline V gene (reference sequence). CDR3 in amino acids: CASTKTLGGQETQYF. CDR3 bases: TGTGCCAGCACCAAAACCCTGGGAGGGCAAGAGACCCAGTACTTC.

The chain couples TRBV27 to TRBJ2-1; D not certain. The V gene lost 1 base and the J gene lost 0 bases, with 7 bases spanning the gap. The germline CDR1 and CDR2 sequences are MNHEY and SMNVEV (reference sequence). The CDR3 spans 15 residues. CDR3 sequence reads: CASSLFPGSYNEQFF. CDR3 coding DNA: TGTGCCAGCAGTTTATTCCCCGGCTCCTACAATGAGCAGTTCTTC.

Of note for this clone: This sample includes further DNA sequences coding for the same CDR3. The genes are TRBV29-1 and TRBJ2-7; 7 bases map to TRBD2. CDR1 is SQVTM and CDR2 is ANQGSEA in the germline V gene. This CDR3 is 12 amino acids long. Trimming removed 5 bases from V and 1 base from J; junction bases left unmatched: 2. The DNA of the CDR3 is TGCAGCGTTAGTAGCGGGTCCTACGAGCAGTACTTC. Translating gives CSVSSGSYEQYF.

The V gene is TRBV27, the J gene TRBJ1-3, with D tentatively TRBD1 (6 bases). CDR1 and CDR2 (germline): MNHEY, SMNVEV (reference sequence). The V and J ends lost 2 bases and 4 bases respectively, with 9 bases between them. The CDR3 loop spans 14 amino acids. Here the CDR3 DNA reads TGTGCCAGCAGTTTAGGGGGGGCGGGAAACACCATATATTTT. As protein: CASSLGGAGNTIYF.